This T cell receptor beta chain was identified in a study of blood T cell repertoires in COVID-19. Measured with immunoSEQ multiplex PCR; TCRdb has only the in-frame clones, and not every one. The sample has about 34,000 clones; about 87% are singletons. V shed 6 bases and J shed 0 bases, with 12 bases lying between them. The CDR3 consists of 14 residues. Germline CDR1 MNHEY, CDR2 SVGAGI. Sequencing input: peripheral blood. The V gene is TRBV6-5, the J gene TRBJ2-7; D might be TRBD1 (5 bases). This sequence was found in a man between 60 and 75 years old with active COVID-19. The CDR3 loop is CASSGYRTSYEQYF. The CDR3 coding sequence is TGTGCCAGCAGCGGCTACAGGACCTCCTACGAGCAGTACTTC.